This T cell receptor beta chain was retrieved from a study of blood T cell repertoires in COVID-19. Data came from immunoSEQ multiplex PCR; TCRdb stores just in-frame clones and leaves some out. Of 200,000 to 300,000 clones detected, approximately 88% appear once; the ten largest clones hold roughly 6.3%. The clonotype comes from a woman aged 25 to 39 with COVID-19, enrolled during active disease. The sample taken for sequencing was peripheral blood.

Here the CDR3 reads CASRGASGLADFTDTQYF. The CDR3 region has the DNA TGTGCCAGCAGGGGGGCTTCGGGACTAGCGGACTTCACAGATACGCAGTATTTT. This chain connects TRBV11-2 to TRBJ2-3; TRBD2 aligns across 11 bases. The CDR3 extends over 18 amino acids. Germline V gene data show CDR1 as SGHAT and CDR2 as FQNNGV. Losses at the gene ends were 6 bases for V and 2 bases for J; bases not matched to a gene: 13.